The T cell receptor (beta chain) under discussion was sequenced for a study of blood T cell repertoires in COVID-19. At the level of the study: Sample material is recorded as cDNA or gDNA derived from T cells, B-cell-depleted T cells, or PBMCs.

The trim removed 2 bases at V and 7 bases at J, leaving 7 bases unmatched. The CDR3 consists of 15 residues. Per germline, CDR1 MGHRA and CDR2 YSYEKL. Authors' methods: Counts of nucleated cells, estimated from reference gene primer amplification, were obtained. Method: immunoSEQ multiplex PCR; TCRdb's copy keeps in-frame clones and lacks some. That table supplies the V and J calls and clone size; D and trimming were determined from the DNA. Of about 100,000 clones listed, more than 65% are singletons. The source of this sequence is a man aged 65 to 79 with active or convalescent COVID-19. V usage is TRBV4-1 and J usage is TRBJ1-5, with 8 bases lining up with TRBD1. The sequenced sample consisted of peripheral blood. CDR3 DNA: TGCGCCAGCAGCCAATCAGGGGGCAGTTGGCAGCCCCAGCATTTT. Translating it yields CASSQSGGSWQPQHF.